A selection of T cell receptor beta chains follows, all from one sample in a study of CXCR4 blockade with PD-1 therapy in pancreatic cancer. Assay used: immunoSEQ multiplex PCR; TCRdb lists only in-frame clones, some missing. The sample gives under 2,500 clones, roughly two fifths of which show up once; 15% is in the top ten. Sequencing was done on a sample of tumor tissue. These receptors were taken from a human donor with pancreatic ductal adenocarcinoma. CDR3s include the opening cysteine and the closing phenylalanine or tryptophan. A D gene is named only where the DNA matches it firmly. The size of a clone is reported for some rows only, either as once, few or many, or as a class for expanded clones.

j_call: TRBJ2-5
d_call: -
v_call: TRBV5-1
clone_size: -
cdr3_nt: TGCGCCAGCAGCTTGGCCCCTAAACGGTTCCAAGAGACCCAGTACTTC
cdr3_aa: CASSLAPKRFQETQYF

j_call: TRBJ1-4
d_call: -
v_call: TRBV6-7
clone_size: -
cdr3_nt: TGTGCCAGCAGTTCATATGAAAAACTGTTTTTT
cdr3_aa: CASSSYEKLFF

j_call: TRBJ2-6
d_call: TRBD1
v_call: TRBV6-8
clone_size: few
cdr3_nt: TGTGCCAGCAGTGAGCCGGGACAGAGCTCTGGGGCCAACGTCCTGACTTTC
cdr3_aa: CASSEPGQSSGANVLTF

j_call: TRBJ1-6
d_call: -
v_call: TRBV19
clone_size: -
cdr3_nt: TGTGCCAGTAGTACCGGGACTTACCACAATTCACCCCTCCACTTT
cdr3_aa: CASSTGTYHNSPLHF

j_call: TRBJ1-6
d_call: TRBD1
v_call: TRBV18
clone_size: once
cdr3_nt: TGTGCCAGCTCACCGGACAGGGGTTATTCACCCCTCCACTTT
cdr3_aa: CASSPDRGYSPLHF

j_call: TRBJ1-1
d_call: -
v_call: TRBV19
clone_size: -
cdr3_nt: TGTGCCAGTAGCTTTGCTGGGGCCTTGAGAGCTTTCTTT
cdr3_aa: CASSFAGALRAFF

j_call: TRBJ2-5
d_call: -
v_call: TRBV18
clone_size: -
cdr3_nt: TGTACCAGCTCACCAGGGTACCAAGAGACCCAGTACTTC
cdr3_aa: CTSSPGYQETQYF

j_call: TRBJ1-4
d_call: -
v_call: TRBV19
clone_size: -
cdr3_nt: TGTACCAGTAGTCTCCAGGGGATGGCTAATGAAAAACTGTTTTTT
cdr3_aa: CTSSLQGMANEKLFF

j_call: TRBJ2-3
d_call: -
v_call: TRBV9
clone_size: medium-sized
cdr3_nt: TGTGCCAGCTCTCGACAATCTAGCACAGATACGCAGTATTTT
cdr3_aa: CASSRQSSTDTQYF

j_call: TRBJ1-1
d_call: -
v_call: TRBV19
clone_size: -
cdr3_nt: TGTGCCAGTAGTATGGGGGCGGGGAATCGTCGCTCCTTT
cdr3_aa: CASSMGAGNRRSF